The 29 T cell receptor beta chains given below trace back to one sample, sequenced in a study of control samples from healthy donors and cancer patients. TCRdb keeps only in-frame clones here, not all; method: immunoSEQ multiplex PCR. The table lists over 150,000 clones, 85% to 95% of them singletons, with approximately 5.7% in the top ten. Input material: blood. The receptors shown here come from a man aged 35-49 years in good health.

The rearrangement uses TRBV27 and TRBJ2-7; 7 bases fit TRBD1. Trimming cost V 3 bases and J 5 bases; bases outside gene matches: 7. This CDR3 comprises 14 residues. CDR1 and CDR2 (germline): MNHEY, SMNVEV (reference sequence). This chain's CDR3 is CASSFARGTHEQYF. The CDR3 coding sequence is TGTGCCAGCAGTTTCGCCAGGGGGACCCACGAGCAGTACTTC.

This chain connects TRBV28 to TRBJ2-1; TRBD1 might be the D (6 bases). V was pared by 4 bases and J by 2 bases, with 15 bases between. The CDR3 has 16 amino acids. Germline assignment: CDR1 MDHEN and CDR2 SYDVKM. The CDR3 loop is CASSSSGAGTYNEQFF. In nucleotides, the CDR3 is TGTGCCAGCAGTTCATCAGGGGCAGGGACCTACAATGAGCAGTTCTTC.

The chain couples TRBV6-1 to TRBJ1-5; tentative D call: TRBD1 (6 bases). This CDR3 region has 15 residues. Per germline, CDR1 MNHNS and CDR2 SASEGT. Trimming took off 3 bases at V and 3 bases at J, with 12 bases between the two ends. The CDR3 here is CASSEAGATNQPQHF. The CDR3 region has the DNA TGTGCCAGCAGTGAGGCGGGGGCTACCAATCAGCCCCAGCATTTT.

The chain employs TRBV7-9 and TRBJ2-2; 10 positions match TRBD1. The CDR3 is 17 residues long. V trimming: 4 bases; J trimming: 3 bases; junction bases outside the gene matches: 8. Germline assignment: CDR1 SEHNR and CDR2 FQNEAQ (reference sequence). This CDR3 is CASSSPRDRGYTGELFF. The CDR3 DNA follows: TGTGCCAGCAGCTCTCCCCGGGACAGGGGTTACACCGGGGAGCTGTTTTTT.

The CDR3 sequence: CASHPSGGLLGGYTF. The CDR3 nucleotides are TGTGCCAGCCATCCAAGTGGGGGACTCTTGGGTGGCTACACCTTC. The V and J genes are TRBV18 and TRBJ1-2, with D perhaps TRBD1 (5 bases). The CDR3 contains 15 residues. Per germline, CDR1 KGHSH and CDR2 LQKENI. Trimming shortened V by 8 bases and J by 7 bases, and 23 bases separated the two germline ends.

The chain combines TRBV6-5 with TRBJ1-2; the D gene is possibly TRBD1 (6 bases). CDR3 length: 15 amino acids. The V end was cut by 4 bases, the J end by 3 bases, with 15 bases between. Germline CDR1 reads MNHEY; CDR2 reads SVGAGI. CDR3 sequence (DNA): TGTGCCAGCAGTTCGGTACAGGGAGGGTACTATGGCTACACCTTC. Protein: CASSSVQGGYYGYTF.

The chain has TRBV7-2 and TRBJ2-1; TRBD2 aligns across 10 bases. The CDR3 covers 15 residues. Germline V CDR1 and CDR2: SGHTA, FQGNSA. V lost 4 bases, J lost 7 bases, and 7 bases stayed unmatched. The CDR3 DNA sequence: TGTGCCAGCAGCTCAGGGGGTAGCGGGGGGAATGAGCAGTTCTTC. Encoded protein: CASSSGGSGGNEQFF.

This rearrangement joins TRBV5-1 to TRBJ2-1; a possible D gene is TRBD2 (6 bases). Trimming left V 4 bases short and J 6 bases short, with 14 bases between. Germline assignment: CDR1 SGHRS and CDR2 YFSETQ. This CDR3 comprises 14 residues. Here the CDR3 DNA reads TGCGCCAGCAGCAATCCTAGGGGACTCAATGAGCAGTTCTTC. It translates to CASSNPRGLNEQFF.

The chain carries TRBV5-8 and TRBJ2-3; no clear D. Germline V CDR1 and CDR2: SGHTS, YDEGEE. Trimming removed 5 bases from V and 9 bases from J, with 13 bases in between. The CDR3 runs to 12 residues. CDR3 residues: CASSYGPDTQYF. The CDR3 DNA is TGTGCCAGCAGTTATGGACCGGACACGCAGTATTTT.

The rearrangement links TRBV6-5 to TRBJ2-2; D is possibly TRBD1 (5 bases). The V end was cut by 5 bases, the J end by 4 bases, with 8 bases between. Germline CDR1 MNHEY, CDR2 SVGAGI. The CDR3 runs to 13 residues. CDR3 sequence: CASSTDSTGELFF. The DNA for the CDR3 is TGTGCCAGCAGTACCGACAGCACCGGGGAGCTGTTTTTT.

V gene TRBV3-1 (or the pseudogene TRBV3-2) combines with J gene TRBJ1-6; D may be TRBD1 (5 bases). The CDR3 loop spans 14 amino acids. Trimming left V 4 bases short and J 7 bases short, with 11 bases between. Germline V gene sequence: CDR1 LGHDT, CDR2 YNNKEL (reference sequence). The DNA of the CDR3 is TGTGCCAGCAGCCTTGGGACTGCAAATTCACCCCTCCACTTT. Translation gives CASSLGTANSPLHF.

V and J are TRBV21-1 and TRBJ1-2. TRBV21-1 is assigned pseudogene status. CDR3 size: 15 residues. The CDR3 DNA is TGTGCCAGCAGCACGAGGGGAACCCTCAGTGGTGGCTACACCTTC. It translates to CASSTRGTLSGGYTF.

V gene TRBV3-1 (or the pseudogene TRBV3-2) combines with J gene TRBJ2-2; 8 bases fit TRBD2. Losses at the gene ends were 4 bases for V and 4 bases for J; bases not matched to a gene: 8. The CDR3 runs 16 residues. Looked up from germline, CDR1 is LGHDT and CDR2 is YNNKEL (reference sequence). CDR3 protein: CASSPRGGSVTGELFF. CDR3 DNA sequence: TGTGCCAGCAGCCCCCGCGGGGGGTCGGTCACCGGGGAGCTGTTTTTT.

The chain combines TRBV2 with TRBJ2-4; 8 bases map to TRBD1. The ends lost 7 bases at V and 0 bases at J; junction bases unmatched: 8. Germline CDR1 is SNHLY and CDR2 is FYNNEI. The CDR3 extends over 16 amino acids. CDR3 sequence reads: CASTPGQGRAKNIQYF. CDR3 in DNA: TGTGCCAGCACCCCCGGACAGGGAAGAGCCAAAAACATTCAGTACTTC. Supplemented by reference TRBV2 and TRBJ2-4, the full variable domain reads EPEVTQTPSHQVTQMGQEVILRCVPISNHLYFYWYRQILGQKVEFLVSFYNNEISEKSEIFDDQFSVERPDGSNFTLKIRSTKLEDSAMYFCASTPGQGRAKNIQYFGAGTRLSVL.

The chain joins TRBV18 to TRBJ1-2; D not certain. The CDR3 sequence is 14 residues long. Germline lookup yields CDR1 KGHSH and CDR2 LQKENI. The V gene lost 3 bases and the J gene lost 2 bases, with 10 bases spanning the gap. The CDR3 region is CASSPRTGNYGYTF. The CDR3 DNA is TGTGCCAGCTCACCCCGGACGGGGAACTATGGCTACACCTTC.

V gene TRBV11-1 combines with J gene TRBJ1-2, with D tentatively TRBD1 (6 bases). V was clipped by 1 base and J by 4 bases, with 7 bases between them. Germline CDR1 is SGHAT and CDR2 is FQDESV (reference sequence). The CDR3 sequence is 13 residues long. Written as DNA, the CDR3 is TGTGCCAGCAGCTTAGAGGACAGCTATGGCTACACCTTC. It is translated as CASSLEDSYGYTF.

V usage is TRBV12-3 or TRBV12-4 and J usage is TRBJ1-5; no definite D call. Trimming took 2 bases from V and 2 from J, leaving 4 bases between them. The CDR3 runs to 13 residues. Here the CDR3 reads CASSLFRNQPQHF. As DNA, the CDR3 is TGTGCCAGCAGTTTATTTCGCAATCAGCCCCAGCATTTT.

The chain links TRBV28 to TRBJ1-5; 8 bases match TRBD1. Germline CDR1 and CDR2: MDHEN and SYDVKM. The CDR3 spans 13 residues. The V and J ends lost 7 bases and 7 bases, in that order; junction bases with no gene match: 6. CDR3: CASNGQGHQPQHF. The CDR3 DNA reads as TGTGCCAGCAACGGACAGGGCCACCAGCCCCAGCATTTT.

In nucleotides, the CDR3 is TGTGCCAGCAGCCCCCTAGGGGGCCCCCAAGAGACCCAGTACTTC. It is translated as CASSPLGGPQETQYF. V is TRBV2 and J is TRBJ2-5; 7 bases match TRBD1. CDR3 length: 15 residues. V trimming: 6 bases; J trimming: 1 base; junction bases outside the gene matches: 8. CDR1 and CDR2 (germline): SNHLY, FYNNEI.

The rearrangement joins TRBV28 to TRBJ2-5, with D possibly matching TRBD2 (7 bases). Looked up from germline, CDR1 is MDHEN and CDR2 is SYDVKM. Trimming took 2 bases from V and 9 from J, leaving 19 bases between them. The CDR3 is 15 amino acids. This chain's CDR3 is CASSLRGAPARSQYF. The CDR3 region has the DNA TGTGCCAGCAGTTTACGGGGGGCCCCGGCTCGATCCCAGTACTTC.

The chain links TRBV7-3 to TRBJ2-1; D perhaps matches TRBD1 (7 bases). The CDR3 length is 13 residues. V lost 4 bases and J lost 9, with 13 bases in between. The V gene's germline CDR1 is SGHTA and CDR2 FQGTGA. This CDR3 reads CASSSGGMREQFF. The DNA for the CDR3 is TGTGCCAGCAGCTCAGGGGGGATGCGTGAGCAGTTCTTC. Supplemented by reference TRBV7-3 and TRBJ2-1, the full variable domain reads GAGVSQTPSNKVTEKGKYVELRCDPISGHTALYWYRQSLGQGPEFLIYFQGTGAADDSGLPNDRFFAVRPEGSVSTLKIQRTERGDSAVYLCASSSGGMREQFFGPGTRLTVL.

V and J are TRBV28 and TRBJ1-5; D is ambiguous. The V and J ends lost 7 bases and 0 bases respectively, with 13 bases between them. The CDR3 has 15 residues. The V gene's germline CDR1 is MDHEN and CDR2 SYDVKM. This CDR3 is CASIDLDGSNQPQHF. DNA of the CDR3: TGTGCCAGCATTGATCTGGACGGTAGCAATCAGCCCCAGCATTTT.

DNA for the CDR3: TGTGCCAGCAGTTACGGGACTAGGAGTGTCGGGGAGCTGTTTTTT. It yields the protein CASSYGTRSVGELFF. This rearrangement joins TRBV6-2 or TRBV6-3 to TRBJ2-2; 8 positions agree with TRBD2. Germline V gene sequence: CDR1 MNHEY, CDR2 SVGEGT. V dropped 2 bases and J dropped 7; count of bases not matched to a gene: 6. This CDR3 has 15 residues.

The chain recombines TRBV5-4 with TRBJ2-1; TRBD2 aligns across 8 bases. The germline CDR1 and CDR2 sequences are SGHNT and YYREEE (reference sequence). CDR3 length equals 16 residues. Germline trimming cut 4 bases from V and 8 bases from J; bases unmatched to any gene: 14. The CDR3 sequence: CASSVGRSSGGDEQFF. The CDR3, as DNA: TGTGCCAGCAGCGTGGGGCGTTCCAGCGGGGGAGATGAGCAGTTCTTC.

This clone was observed a few times. The J gene is TRBJ2-7, the V gene TRBV10-2; 8 bases fit TRBD2. In germline, CDR1 is WSHSY, CDR2 SAAADI. The CDR3 length is 11 residues. The ends lost 5 bases at V and 6 bases at J; junction bases unmatched: 0. The CDR3 sequence is CASSSGGEQYF. CDR3 DNA: TGCGCCAGCAGTAGCGGGGGCGAGCAGTACTTC.

CDR3: CAWSPGGQGNTIYF. The CDR3, as DNA: TGTGCCTGGAGCCCGGGTGGGCAAGGAAACACCATATATTTT. This rearrangement joins TRBV30 to TRBJ1-3, with no clear D. The germline V gene has CDR1 GTSNPN and CDR2 SVGIG (reference sequence). With 3 bases removed from V and 4 bases from J, the gap between germline ends came to 13 bases. The length of the CDR3 is 14 residues.

The V gene is TRBV30, the J gene TRBJ1-5; D not resolved. CDR1 is GTSNPN, CDR2 SVGIG, per germline (reference sequence). V was shortened by 1 base and J by 0 bases, with 4 bases between the two germline ends. This CDR3 comprises 13 residues. CDR3 DNA: TGTGCCTGGAGTGGGGATAGCAATCAGCCCCAGCATTTT. Its translation: CAWSGDSNQPQHF.

The chain is built from TRBV18 and TRBJ2-3; 9 bases are a match to TRBD2. The CDR3 covers 16 residues. Trimming took 4 bases from V and 0 from J; bases not matched to a gene: 5. Germline CDR1 is KGHSH and CDR2 is LQKENI. CDR3 sequence reads: CASSLSGGPSTDTQYF. The CDR3 DNA is TGTGCCAGCTCACTGAGCGGGGGGCCAAGCACAGATACGCAGTATTTT.

The genes are TRBV15 and TRBJ2-1, with TRBD2 matching over 8 bases. Germline V gene lookup returns CDR1 LNHNV and CDR2 YYDKDF (reference sequence). This CDR3 has 16 amino acids. The J segment lost 4 bases and the V segment lost 1 base, leaving 6 bases of the junction unmatched. This CDR3 reads CATSRVGSGGYNEQFF. CDR3 coding DNA: TGTGCCACCAGCAGAGTGGGAAGCGGGGGTTACAATGAGCAGTTCTTC.